Sequencing of this T cell receptor beta chain was carried out in a study of CD8 T cells in ankylosing spondylitis. From the 5' RACE reads, TCRdb called clonotypes with MiXCR, one entry per CDR3 protein. The sample has roughly 69,000 distinct CDR3 sequences; roughly 5% are singletons. This clonotype was detected ten times or more. Germline values: CDR1 DFQATT, CDR2 SNEGSKA (reference sequence). This CDR3 comprises 21 residues. The V and J ends lost 0 bases and 0 bases respectively, with 24 bases between them. The rearrangement uses TRBV20-1 and TRBJ2-6, with D maybe TRBD1 (8 bases). The receptor's source is a male donor with ankylosing spondylitis or in good health (not recorded which). The specimen sequenced was blood, either unsorted or a sorted T cell fraction (not recorded which). CDR3 region: CSAREEGQGLRPYSGANVLTF. For the CDR3, the DNA is TGCAGTGCTAGAGAGGAAGGACAGGGACTACGCCCTTACTCTGGGGCCAACGTCCTGACTTTC.